The clone carrying this TCR beta chain appeared a few times. Its antigen is unknown. MiXCR was run by TCRdb on the RT-PCR reads, yielding one entry per CDR3 protein. The sample lists 550,000 to 800,000 distinct CDR3 sequences, more than 15% occurring once. The data are from a study of response to subunit inactivated influenza vaccine. Germline CDR1 reads MNHNS; CDR2 reads SASEGT. The CDR3 totals 16 residues. The trim removed 6 bases at V and 2 bases at J, leaving 10 bases unmatched. Study-level findings and limits: There was a suggestion from the authors that each seasonal influenza vaccination recruits few new T cells.

This TCR came from a man in his fifties or sixties who received an inactivated influenza vaccine. The chain couples TRBV6-1 to TRBJ2-7; 10 bases match TRBD1. Source: PBMCs from blood, taken 12 days after vaccination. Here the CDR3 DNA reads TGTGCCAGCAGAAGCTCCGGGACAGGGGATCCCTACGAGCAGTACTTC. Amino acid sequence: CASRSSGTGDPYEQYF.